The rows below give T cell receptor beta chains drawn from one sample of a study of blood T cell repertoires in COVID-19. Data came from immunoSEQ multiplex PCR; TCRdb stores just in-frame clones and leaves some out. Among about 210,000 clones listed, 75% to 85% were seen once. Sequenced material: peripheral blood. The receptor source for this set is an older woman with COVID-19, enrolled during active disease. Each CDR3 is given with its conserved first and last residue. A D gene is named only where the DNA matches it firmly. Clone sizes are given selectively: once, few, many, or a class where the clone is expanded.

>TRBJ1-5|NA|TRBV19|TRBD1
CASSMVRGPGQPQHF
TGTGCCAGTAGTATGGTGAGGGGGCCAGGTCAGCCCCAGCATTTT
>TRBJ2-3|NA|TRBV3-1/TRBV3-2|TRBD1
CASSQNAGQGTDTQYF
TGTGCCAGCAGCCAAAACGCGGGACAGGGAACAGATACGCAGTATTTT
>TRBJ2-7|NA|TRBV21-1|NA
CASSPKITAGPDEQYF
TGTGCCAGCAGCCCAAAGATAACTGCAGGGCCCGACGAGCAGTACTTC
>TRBJ2-7|NA|TRBV5-8|NA
CASSPDRNPSYEQYF
TGTGCCAGCAGCCCTGACAGGAATCCCTCCTACGAGCAGTACTTC
>TRBJ2-3|NA|TRBV29-1|TRBD2
CSVVASGSVDTQYF
TGCAGCGTTGTGGCTAGCGGGAGCGTAGATACGCAGTATTTT
>TRBJ2-1|NA|TRBV6-6|TRBD2
CASRVEAGVNNEQFF
TGTGCCAGCAGGGTAGAAGCGGGAGTAAACAATGAGCAGTTCTTC
>TRBJ1-1|NA|TRBV2|NA
CASSATVAMNTEAFF
TGTGCCAGCAGTGCAACAGTGGCCATGAACACTGAAGCTTTCTTT
>TRBJ2-2|NA|TRBV19|TRBD1
CATTGQGYTGELFF
TGTGCCACTACGGGACAGGGGTACACCGGGGAGCTGTTTTTT
>TRBJ2-7|NA|TRBV9|TRBD1
CASSVGAGTDYEQYF
TGTGCCAGCAGCGTAGGGGCCGGGACAGACTACGAGCAGTACTTC
>TRBJ2-2|NA|TRBV5-1|TRBD2
CASSLEPGLLNTGELFF
TGCGCCAGCAGCTTGGAACCGGGACTATTGAACACCGGGGAGCTGTTTTTT
>TRBJ1-6|NA|TRBV19|TRBD1
CASSMHRGMNSPLHF
TGTGCCAGTAGTATGCACAGGGGGATGAATTCACCCCTCCACTTT
>TRBJ1-1|NA|TRBV9|NA
CASSGTVVGTEAFF
TGTGCCAGCAGCGGGACAGTAGTGGGCACTGAAGCTTTCTTT
>TRBJ2-7|few|TRBV19|TRBD2
CASSIGPAGLVYEQYF
TGTGCCAGTAGTATAGGACCAGCGGGACTGGTCTACGAGCAGTACTTC
>TRBJ1-2|NA|TRBV24-1|NA
CATSDTTGFNYGYTF
TGTGCCACCAGTGATACGACGGGGTTTAACTATGGCTACACCTTC
>TRBJ1-6|NA|TRBV18|TRBD1
CASSSNRGRDNSPLHF
TGTGCCAGCTCATCGAACAGGGGCAGAGATAATTCACCCCTCCACTTT
>TRBJ2-5|NA|TRBV3-1/TRBV3-2|NA
CASSLPLETQYF
TGTGCCAGCAGCCTCCCTTTAGAGACCCAGTACTTC
>TRBJ2-7|NA|TRBV4-3|NA
CASSQEASVSSYEQYF
TGCGCCAGCAGCCAAGAGGCTAGCGTGAGCTCCTACGAGCAGTACTTC
>TRBJ1-2|NA|TRBV7-2|TRBD1
CASGTGTGGNGYTF
TGTGCCAGCGGCACCGGGACAGGGGGAAATGGCTACACCTTC
>TRBJ1-5|few|TRBV19|TRBD1
CASSIDRGKPQHF
TGTGCCAGTAGTATCGACAGGGGGAAGCCCCAGCATTTT
>TRBJ2-3|NA|TRBV7-2|TRBD2
CASSLDQAGNTDTQYF
TGTGCCAGCAGCTTAGATCAAGCGGGGAACACAGATACGCAGTATTTT
>TRBJ1-5|once|TRBV6-1|TRBD1
CASSEASRGLQPQHF
TGTGCCAGCAGTGAAGCGAGTAGGGGGCTTCAGCCCCAGCATTTT
>TRBJ2-7|NA|TRBV9|TRBD1
CASSARQGASYEQYF
TGTGCCAGCAGCGCCAGACAGGGGGCTTCCTACGAGCAGTACTTC
>TRBJ1-1|once|TRBV11-3|TRBD1
CASRQQTGVNTEAFF
TGTGCCAGCAGGCAACAGACAGGGGTGAACACTGAAGCTTTCTTT
>TRBJ2-3|NA|TRBV6-6|NA
CASSYVGVGTDTQYF
TGTGCCAGCAGTTACGTGGGAGTAGGTACAGATACGCAGTATTTT
>TRBJ1-2|NA|TRBV10-3|NA
CAISIRDMDYGYTF
TGTGCCATCAGTATCCGGGACATGGACTATGGCTACACCTTC
>TRBJ2-7|NA|TRBV2|TRBD2
CASSILAGGGEQYF
TGTGCCAGCAGTATACTAGCGGGAGGTGGGGAGCAGTACTTC
>TRBJ2-5|NA|TRBV11-2|NA
CASSPQSAANQETQYF
TGTGCCAGCAGCCCCCAGTCGGCAGCGAACCAAGAGACCCAGTACTTC
>TRBJ1-1|NA|TRBV7-3|NA
CASSFPGTEAFF
TGTGCCAGCAGCTTCCCGGGCACTGAAGCTTTCTTT
>TRBJ1-2|NA|TRBV7-8|NA
CASSLVGEAGYTF
TGTGCCAGCAGCTTAGTCGGGGAGGCTGGCTACACCTTC
>TRBJ1-2|NA|TRBV10-3|NA
CAISTFGAGYTF
TGTGCCATCAGCACCTTTGGGGCTGGCTACACCTTC
>TRBJ2-7|NA|TRBV7-9|TRBD2
CASREASGYYEQYF
TGTGCCAGCAGGGAGGCTAGCGGTTACTACGAGCAGTACTTC
>TRBJ1-3|NA|TRBV7-3|NA
CASSLTPGPSGNTIYF
TGTGCCAGCAGCTTAACTCCAGGGCCCTCTGGAAACACCATATATTTT
>TRBJ1-2|NA|TRBV4-2|NA
CASSQEGANYGYTF
TGTGCCAGCAGCCAAGAAGGAGCTAACTATGGCTACACCTTC
>TRBJ2-1|NA|TRBV29-1|TRBD2
CSVHGREGLWNEQFF
TGCAGCGTTCACGGGCGGGAGGGCCTCTGGAATGAGCAGTTCTTC
>TRBJ2-2|NA|TRBV6-1|TRBD1
CASSDRDRGRPDTGELFF
TGTGCCAGCAGTGACCGGGACAGGGGGCGCCCCGACACCGGGGAGCTGTTTTTT
>TRBJ1-2|NA|TRBV19|TRBD1
CASSIRLSLTPGQGRRGYTF
TGTGCCAGTAGTATCCGCCTTTCTCTTACCCCGGGACAGGGGAGGAGGGGCTACACCTTC
>TRBJ2-2|NA|TRBV7-2|NA
CASIQGLLGGELFF
TGTGCCAGCATCCAGGGGCTTCTGGGCGGGGAGCTGTTTTTT
>TRBJ2-7|NA|TRBV2|NA
CASIKANAEKQYF
TGTGCCAGCATAAAAGCTAACGCCGAAAAGCAGTACTTC
>TRBJ1-6|NA|TRBV2|NA
CASSIATDNSPLHF
TGTGCCAGCTCCATCGCGACAGATAATTCACCCCTCCACTTT
>TRBJ1-1|NA|TRBV19|NA
CASNDVIRNTEAFF
TGTGCCAGTAATGATGTGATTAGGAACACTGAAGCTTTCTTT
>TRBJ1-2|NA|TRBV7-2|NA
CASSLALPGSGGYTF
TGTGCCAGCAGCTTAGCGCTACCGGGAAGCGGTGGCTACACCTTC
>TRBJ2-1|once|TRBV6-6|TRBD2
CASSPRGLAGGPHNEQFF
TGTGCCAGCAGTCCACGGGGACTAGCGGGGGGGCCCCACAATGAGCAGTTCTTC
>TRBJ1-5|few|TRBV6-2/TRBV6-3|NA
CASSSNLDRSKDGSNQPQHF
TGTGCCAGCAGTAGTAACTTAGACAGGTCCAAAGATGGTAGCAATCAGCCCCAGCATTTT
>TRBJ1-3|NA|TRBV9|TRBD1
CASSPGQGISGNTIYF
TGTGCCAGCAGCCCAGGACAGGGGATCTCTGGAAACACCATATATTTT
>TRBJ1-3|NA|TRBV19|NA
CASSTLGAGNTIYF
TGTGCCAGTAGTACCCTCGGGGCTGGAAACACCATATATTTT
>TRBJ1-3|NA|TRBV3-1/TRBV3-2|NA
CASSQEYSGNTIYF
TGTGCCAGCAGCCAAGAGTACAGTGGAAACACCATATATTTT
>TRBJ1-2|NA|TRBV7-8|TRBD1
CASSGDRGNYGYTF
TGTGCCAGCAGCGGAGACAGGGGAAATTATGGCTACACCTTC
>TRBJ2-7|NA|TRBV7-8|TRBD1
CASSLVAGGDSYEQYF
TGTGCCAGCAGCTTAGTTGCAGGGGGCGACTCCTACGAGCAGTACTTC
>TRBJ1-2|once|TRBV6-5|TRBD1
CASSPRDSYGYTF
TGTGCCAGCAGTCCCCGGGACAGCTATGGCTACACCTTC
>TRBJ1-1|NA|TRBV21-1|NA
CASSKVSGQNTEAFF
TGTGCCAGCAGCAAAGTTTCAGGACAGAACACTGAAGCTTTCTTT
>TRBJ2-3|NA|TRBV6-2/TRBV6-3|TRBD2
CASSLRTSGSTDTQYF
TGTGCCAGCAGCCTCCGGACTAGCGGCAGCACAGATACGCAGTATTTT
>TRBJ1-1|NA|TRBV19|NA
CASSIYMNTEAFF
TGTGCCAGTAGTATATATATGAACACTGAAGCTTTCTTT
>TRBJ1-2|NA|TRBV9|TRBD1
CASSPQQGDLGYTF
TGTGCCAGCAGCCCTCAACAGGGGGACCTTGGCTACACCTTC
>TRBJ1-2|NA|TRBV27|TRBD1
CASWDSNYGYTF
TGTGCCTCCTGGGACAGTAACTATGGCTACACCTTC
>TRBJ1-4|NA|TRBV7-2|NA
CASSLGVGAGQGLFF
TGTGCCAGCAGCTTAGGGGTGGGGGCAGGCCAGGGGCTGTTTTTT
>TRBJ1-2|NA|TRBV9|NA
CASSVVYGYTF
TGTGCCAGCAGCGTAGTATATGGCTACACCTTC
>TRBJ1-5|few|TRBV6-5|NA
CASNGRASQPQHF
TGTGCCAGCAATGGCAGGGCCAGTCAGCCCCAGCATTTT
>TRBJ1-3|NA|TRBV4-3|NA
CASSQDGQGIGNTIYF
TGCGCCAGCAGCCAAGACGGTCAGGGGATAGGAAACACCATATATTTT
>TRBJ1-3|once|TRBV6-5|NA
CASSSRGGNTIYF
TGTGCCAGCAGCTCTAGAGGGGGAAACACCATATATTTT
>TRBJ2-7|NA|TRBV24-1|NA
CATSETGYEQYF
TGTGCCACCAGTGAGACAGGTTACGAGCAGTACTTC